This T cell receptor beta chain was found in a study of tumor and adjacent non-tumor tissue in lung cancer. Trimming pared 0 bases from V and 6 bases from J, leaving 20 bases between. The CDR3 is 17 residues long. CDR1 and CDR2 from the germline V gene are SGHAT and FQNNGV. RNA was extracted from bulk tissue without any cell sorting. Distant lung tissue was collected more than 3 cm away from the tumor edge. A modified ARM-PCR protocol with three rounds of nested PCR amplified TCRbeta. TCRdb ran MiXCR on the multiplex PCR reads and lists one entry per CDR3 protein. The data show some 100,000 distinct CDR3 sequences, 65% seen once.

What was sequenced was distant non-tumor lung tissue. This sequence was found in a young man with non-small cell lung cancer. The V gene is TRBV11-2, the J gene TRBJ1-2, with D perhaps TRBD1 (5 bases). The CDR3 coding sequence is TGTGCCAGCAGCTTAGATCGTACGGGACGGCGGGTCCATGGCTACACCTTC. Translating gives CASSLDRTGRRVHGYTF.